One sample yielded the 25 T cell receptor beta chains listed below, sequenced in a study of T cell repertoires in cytomegalovirus infection. Using its own MiXCR run on the reads, TCRdb lists one record per CDR3 protein. This sample carries around 900,000 distinct CDR3 sequences, roughly 30% of them seen once, and the ten largest clones take roughly 13%. Antigens of these TCRs are unknown. The starting material was cultured CD8+ T cells from PBMCs, obtained from culture after CMV antigen stimulation. These receptors originate from a human donor in good health (CMV status not recorded). Some clones in this sample may be carry-over from other donors' samples.

The chain is built from TRBV20-1 and TRBJ1-1; 7 nucleotides align to TRBD1. The CDR3 length is 16 residues. From germline, CDR1 is DFQATT and CDR2 SNEGSKA (reference sequence). V was pared by 3 bases and J by 2 bases, with 12 bases of the junction left unmatched. Written as DNA, the CDR3 is TGCAGTGCTAGGAGGGGAGGGGGCGCGATAAACACTGAAGCTTTCTTT. Protein sequence: CSARRGGGAINTEAFF.

The genes are TRBV9 and TRBJ1-1, with a weak D call TRBD1 (5 bases). The CDR3 is 18 amino acids. With 3 bases removed from V and 2 bases from J, the gap between germline ends came to 23 bases. CDR1 SGDLS and CDR2 YYNGEE come from the germline V gene. DNA of the CDR3: TGTGCCAGCAGCGGCCCTTTGGCACAGGACTACCCTAACACTGAAGCTTTCTTT. Translation gives CASSGPLAQDYPNTEAFF.

This clonotype was observed a few times. This chain connects TRBV27 to TRBJ1-6; no reliable D call. V was cut by 4 bases and J by 7 bases, with 11 bases left in between. This CDR3 region has 14 residues. CDR1 and CDR2 from the germline V gene are MNHEY and SMNVEV (reference sequence). Here the CDR3 reads CASSSYERNSPLHF. CDR3 bases: TGTGCCAGCAGTTCATACGAGAGGAATTCACCCCTCCACTTT.

V usage is TRBV6-2 or TRBV6-3 and J usage is TRBJ1-2, with 9 bases matching TRBD1. V shed 10 bases, J shed 2 bases, and the junction held 2 bases outside the gene matches. The CDR3 loop spans 12 amino acids. Germline loops: CDR1 MNHEY, CDR2 SVGEGT. The CDR3: CAIGQGNYGYTF. The CDR3, as DNA: TGTGCCATTGGACAGGGGAACTATGGCTACACCTTC.

This clonotype was counted only a few times. The gene calls are TRBV7-9 and TRBJ2-3; D is perhaps TRBD1 (5 bases). V lost 4 bases and J 5 bases, leaving 16 bases between the germline ends. The CDR3 totals 15 residues. Germline V gives CDR1 SEHNR, CDR2 FQNEAQ (reference sequence). CDR3 DNA sequence: TGTGCCAGCAGCTCCCTTGGGGCCCGCGGAGATACGCAGTATTTT. Translation: CASSSLGARGDTQYF.

This clonotype appeared a few times. The V call is TRBV12-3 or TRBV12-4, the J call TRBJ2-2; tentatively, D is TRBD2 (6 bases). This CDR3 spans 13 amino acids. The V end lost 10 bases, the J end lost 4 bases, and 13 bases lay between the germline ends. The CDR3 DNA follows: TGTGCCACCGCGGGGACGGGCACCGGGGAGCTGTTTTTT. This encodes CATAGTGTGELFF.

This clonotype was seen more than once but under ten times. The chain combines TRBV7-9 with TRBJ2-5; TRBD1 is a possible D gene (6 bases). V was pared by 5 bases and J by 3 bases, with 25 bases between. The CDR3 has 18 residues. CDR1 is SEHNR, CDR2 FQNEAQ, per germline (reference sequence). The CDR3 DNA follows: TGTGCCAGCAGCCTCCCCGACCTGGTAGGGGGATCCGAAGAGACCCAGTACTTC. Protein product: CASSLPDLVGGSEETQYF.

V and J are TRBV28 and TRBJ2-2; 7 bases are a match to TRBD1. The length of the CDR3 is 16 residues. Germline V gene data show CDR1 as MDHEN and CDR2 as SYDVKM. J lost 4 bases, V lost 8 bases, and 13 bases had no gene match. CDR3 coding DNA: TGTGCCAGCGGCTCCTACCGGGACAGTTTCACCGGGGAGCTGTTTTTT. This encodes CASGSYRDSFTGELFF. Looking up the rest from reference TRBV28 and TRBJ2-2 gives the full variable domain: DVKVTQSSRYLVKRTGEKVFLECVQDMDHENMFWYRQDPGLGLRLIYFSYDVKMKEKGDIPEGYSVSREKKERFSLILESASTNQTSMYLCASGSYRDSFTGELFFGEGSRLTVL.

Only a few counts were recorded for this clonotype. The genes are TRBV15 and TRBJ2-5; TRBD2 aligns across 11 bases. Losses at the gene ends were 0 bases for V and 5 bases for J; bases not matched to a gene: 5. The CDR3 spans 16 residues. The germline V gene has CDR1 LNHNV and CDR2 YYDKDF (reference sequence). In nucleotides, the CDR3 is TGTGCCACCAGCAGAGATTTAGCGGGGGGGGAGGAGACCCAGTACTTC. It translates to CATSRDLAGGEETQYF.

Turning to this clonotype: The germline gene is not matched at one end of the junction; a read error may be the cause. CDR3 nucleotides: TGTGCTAGCAGCTTTTATGACAGAATGGACACACGAAATACGCAGTATTTT. Its translation is CASSFYDRMDTRNTQYF. The gene calls are TRBV7-7 and TRBJ2-3; the D gene is possibly TRBD1 (5 bases). This CDR3 comprises 17 residues. Germline loops: CDR1 SSHAT, CDR2 FNYEAQ (reference sequence). The entire variable domain, with the rest obtained from reference TRBV7-7 and TRBJ2-3, is as follows: GAGVSQSPRYKVTKRGQDVTLRCDPISSHATLYWYQQALGQGPEFLTYFNYEAQPDKSGLPSDRFSAERPEGSISTLTIQRTEQRDSAMYRCASSFYDRMDTRNTQYFGPGTRLTVL.

This clonotype was observed a handful of times. The V and J genes are TRBV20-1 and TRBJ2-5, with 8 bases fitting TRBD2. Trimming cost V 3 bases and J 3 bases; bases outside gene matches: 9. CDR3 length: 15 residues. Germline CDR1 is DFQATT and CDR2 is SNEGSKA (reference sequence). The chain's CDR3 is CSASLQRGTKETQYF. The CDR3 nucleotides read TGCAGTGCTAGTTTACAGCGGGGGACCAAAGAGACCCAGTACTTC.

This clonotype was counted only a few times. V and J are TRBV20-1 and TRBJ1-2, with D perhaps matching TRBD1 (5 bases). V lost 7 bases and J lost 5, with 20 bases in between. Germline V gene data show CDR1 as DFQATT and CDR2 as SNEGSKA (reference sequence). The CDR3 extends over 14 amino acids. CDR3 loop: CSVWGPPLPYGYTF. DNA of the CDR3: TGCAGTGTTTGGGGCCCCCCCCTACCTTATGGCTACACCTTC.

CDR3 sequence (DNA): TGTGCCACCAAGCGGACCTACGAGCAGTACTTC. It yields the protein CATKRTYEQYF. This sequence joins TRBV6-2 or TRBV6-3 and TRBJ2-7, with TRBD2 as a possible D gene (5 bases). In germline, CDR1 is MNHEY, CDR2 SVGEGT. The CDR3 has 11 residues. V was cut by 10 bases and J by 2 bases, with 9 bases left in between.

The chain links TRBV7-8 to TRBJ2-2; 7 bases agree with TRBD2. This CDR3 comprises 18 residues. From germline, CDR1 is SGHVS and CDR2 FQNEAQ. V gave up 0 bases and J gave up 4 bases; unmatched junction bases: 11. The CDR3 region is CASSLAGTGRASTGELFF. The CDR3 DNA is TGTGCCAGCAGCTTAGCAGGGACGGGGAGGGCGAGCACCGGGGAGCTGTTTTTT.

This clonotype showed up just once. One end of the junction does not line up with germline, which may come from a read error. V and J are TRBV4-1 and TRBJ1-1; possible D gene TRBD1, 5 bases. Germline values: CDR1 MGHRA, CDR2 YSYEKL. The CDR3 loop spans 15 amino acids. CDR3 loop: CTSSPLERGNTEAFF. CDR3 in DNA: TGCACCAGCAGCCCTCTCGAGAGGGGGAACACTGAAGCTTTCTTT.

This sequence joins TRBV2 and TRBJ2-7, with D perhaps given as TRBD1 or TRBD2 (5 bases each). V lost 7 bases, J lost 4 bases, and 17 bases lay in between. In germline, CDR1 is SNHLY, CDR2 FYNNEI. The CDR3 is made up of 14 amino acids. CDR3 protein: CASTRDALLYEQYV. In DNA form, the CDR3 reads TGTGCCAGCACCCGGGACGCCTTGTTGTACGAGCAGTACGTC.

The chain links TRBV4-1 to TRBJ1-1; D call uncertain. The CDR3 has 13 amino acids. V was trimmed by 1 base and J by 4 bases, leaving 7 bases between them. Looked up from germline, CDR1 is MGHRA and CDR2 is YSYEKL. The CDR3 loop reads CASSQGEGTEAFF. The CDR3 nucleotides are TGCGCCAGCAGCCAAGGGGAAGGCACTGAAGCTTTCTTT.

Of note for this clonotype: Germline is not matched at one junction end, which may reflect a read error. The V call is TRBV7-6, the J call TRBJ2-1; 13 bases fit TRBD2. This CDR3 contains 16 residues. CDR1 and CDR2 (germline): SGHVS, FNYEAQ. In nucleotides, the CDR3 is TGTGTCAGCAGCTTTACTAGCGGGGGGGCCCTATCCGAGCAGTTCTTC. Amino acid sequence: CVSSFTSGGALSEQFF. Drawing the rest from reference TRBV7-6 and TRBJ2-1, the complete variable domain is GAGVSQSPRYKVTKRGQDVALRCDPISGHVSLYWYRQALGQGPEFLTYFNYEAQQDKSGLPNDRFSAERPEGSISTLTIQRTEQRDSAMYRCVSSFTSGGALSEQFFGPGTRLTVL.

The chain links TRBV18 to TRBJ2-1, with D maybe TRBD1 (5 bases). Germline values: CDR1 KGHSH, CDR2 LQKENI. Trimming cost V 2 bases and J 0 bases, with 11 bases left between them. This CDR3 has 16 amino acids. This CDR3 reads CASSPEQGSSYNEQFF. DNA for the CDR3: TGTGCCAGCTCACCAGAGCAGGGAAGCTCCTACAATGAGCAGTTCTTC.

At least ten counts were recorded for this clonotype. CDR3 sequence: CASSDSGATQETQYF. In nucleotides, the CDR3 is TGTGCCAGCAGCGACTCGGGGGCCACACAAGAGACCCAGTACTTC. The chain combines TRBV7-2 with TRBJ2-5, with D perhaps TRBD1 or TRBD2 (6 bases each). This CDR3 region has 15 residues. Germline values: CDR1 SGHTA, CDR2 FQGNSA. Between the trimmed V and J ends, which lost 5 bases and 2 bases, there was a span of 15 bases. Full variable domain (missing parts from reference TRBV7-2 and TRBJ2-5): GAGVSQSPSNKVTEKGKDVELRCDPISGHTALYWYRQSLGQGLEFLIYFQGNSAPDKSGLPSDRFSAERTGGSVSTLTIQRTQQEDSAVYLCASSDSGATQETQYFGPGTRLLVL.

This clonotype was counted between two and nine times. The chain recombines TRBV27 with TRBJ2-7; either TRBD1 or TRBD2 may fit D (6 bases each). V was clipped by 7 bases and J by 2 bases, with 9 bases between them. CDR3 size: 12 residues. Germline V gene lookup returns CDR1 MNHEY and CDR2 SMNVEV (reference sequence). CDR3 nucleotide sequence: TGTGCCAGCAAGGGGGGCCCCTACGAGCAGTACTTC. Its protein is CASKGGPYEQYF.

This clonotype turned up a few times. The CDR3 here is CASSLARTSSYNEQFF. The CDR3 DNA reads TGCGCCAGCAGCTTGGCCCGGACAAGCTCCTACAATGAGCAGTTCTTC. The chain has TRBV5-1 and TRBJ2-1; a possible D gene is TRBD1 (5 bases). V shed 0 bases and J shed 0 bases, with 10 bases lying between them. In germline, CDR1 is SGHRS, CDR2 YFSETQ. There are 16 residues in the CDR3.

This clonotype was picked up a small number of times. V is TRBV7-2 and J is TRBJ2-1, with 12 nucleotides matching TRBD2. The CDR3 is made up of 15 amino acids. Losses at the gene ends were 4 bases for V and 6 bases for J; bases not matched to a gene: 4. CDR1 is SGHTA and CDR2 is FQGNSA in the germline V gene. This CDR3 is CASSSSGGALNEQFF. For the CDR3, the DNA is TGTGCCAGCAGCTCTAGCGGGGGGGCTCTCAATGAGCAGTTCTTC. Variable domain in full (rest from reference TRBV7-2 and TRBJ2-1): GAGVSQSPSNKVTEKGKDVELRCDPISGHTALYWYRQSLGQGLEFLIYFQGNSAPDKSGLPSDRFSAERTGGSVSTLTIQRTQQEDSAVYLCASSSSGGALNEQFFGPGTRLTVL.

The sample holds a few counts of this clonotype. The chain uses TRBV2 and TRBJ2-7; 10 nucleotides agree with TRBD1. This CDR3 comprises 12 residues. Trimming at V came to 5 bases and at J to 7 bases, leaving 2 bases not matched to a gene. In germline, CDR1 is SNHLY, CDR2 FYNNEI. The CDR3 DNA reads as TGTGCCAGCAGTCGGACAGGGGGGGAGCAGTACGTC. Protein product: CASSRTGGEQYV.

This clonotype has ten or more counts. The gene calls are TRBV5-1 and TRBJ2-7; D is ambiguous. The CDR3 runs 13 residues. Germline loops: CDR1 SGHRS, CDR2 YFSETQ. Trimming pared 1 base from V and 2 bases from J, leaving 7 bases between. CDR3 loop: CASSLYSPYEQYF. Written as DNA, the CDR3 is TGCGCCAGCAGCTTGTACAGTCCCTACGAGCAGTACTTC. The entire variable domain, with the rest obtained from reference TRBV5-1 and TRBJ2-7, is as follows: KAGVTQTPRYLIKTRGQQVTLSCSPISGHRSVSWYQQTPGQGLQFLFEYFSETQRNKGNFPGRFSGRQFSNSRSEMNVSTLELGDSALYLCASSLYSPYEQYFGPGTRLTVT.